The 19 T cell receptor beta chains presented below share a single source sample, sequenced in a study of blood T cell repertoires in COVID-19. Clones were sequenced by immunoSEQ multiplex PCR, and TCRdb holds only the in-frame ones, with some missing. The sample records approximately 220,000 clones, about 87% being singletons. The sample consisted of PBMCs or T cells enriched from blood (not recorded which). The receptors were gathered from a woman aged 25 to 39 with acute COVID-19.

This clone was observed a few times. The CDR3 bases are TGTGCCAGTAGTAAGGAGCGAGAGAACACCGGGGAGCTGTTTTTT. Residues: CASSKERENTGELFF. The chain uses TRBV19 and TRBJ2-2; no clear D gene. Trimming pared 4 bases from V and 1 base from J, leaving 10 bases between. The V gene's germline CDR1 is LNHDA and CDR2 SQIVND (reference sequence). The length of the CDR3 is 15 residues.

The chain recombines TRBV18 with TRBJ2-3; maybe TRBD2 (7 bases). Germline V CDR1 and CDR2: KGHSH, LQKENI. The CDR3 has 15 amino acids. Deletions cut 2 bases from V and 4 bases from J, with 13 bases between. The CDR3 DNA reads TGTGCCAGCTCACCAGGGGGGGCTCGGGCAGATACGCAGTATTTT. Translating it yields CASSPGGARADTQYF.

The CDR3 nucleotides are TGTGCCATCTCGGACAGCACCTACGAGCAGTACTTC. This translates into CAISDSTYEQYF. The V gene is TRBV10-3, the J gene TRBJ2-7, with D perhaps matching TRBD1 (6 bases). Germline lookup yields CDR1 ENHRY and CDR2 SYGVKD. The ends were cut back, 8 bases at V and 2 bases at J, with 10 bases in the middle. CDR3 length equals 12 residues.

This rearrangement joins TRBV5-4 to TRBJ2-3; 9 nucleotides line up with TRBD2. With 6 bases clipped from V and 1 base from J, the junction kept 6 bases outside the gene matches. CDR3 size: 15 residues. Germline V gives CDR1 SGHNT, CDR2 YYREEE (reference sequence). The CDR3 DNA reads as TGTGCCAGCACCCCCCGGACTAGCGGCACAGATACGCAGTATTTT. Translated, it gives CASTPRTSGTDTQYF.

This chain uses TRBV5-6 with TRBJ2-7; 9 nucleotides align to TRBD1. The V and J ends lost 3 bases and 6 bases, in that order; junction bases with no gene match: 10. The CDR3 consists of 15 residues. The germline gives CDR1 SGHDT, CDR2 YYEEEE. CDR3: CASSSPLDRGGEQYF. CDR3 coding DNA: TGTGCCAGCAGCTCACCCCTGGACAGGGGAGGCGAGCAGTACTTC.

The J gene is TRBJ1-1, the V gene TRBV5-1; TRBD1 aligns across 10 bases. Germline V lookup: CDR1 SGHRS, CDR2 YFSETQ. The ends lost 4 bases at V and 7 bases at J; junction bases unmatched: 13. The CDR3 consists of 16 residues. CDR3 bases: TGCGCCAGCAGCAAAACAACTCCCGGGACAGGGGATGAAGCTTTCTTT. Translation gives CASSKTTPGTGDEAFF.

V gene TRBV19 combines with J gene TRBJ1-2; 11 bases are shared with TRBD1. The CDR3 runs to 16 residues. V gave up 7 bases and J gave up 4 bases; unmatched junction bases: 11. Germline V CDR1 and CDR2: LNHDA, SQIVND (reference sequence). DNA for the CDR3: TGTGCCAGTACAAAACCGGGACAGGGGGAGGTCTATGGCTACACCTTC. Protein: CASTKPGQGEVYGYTF. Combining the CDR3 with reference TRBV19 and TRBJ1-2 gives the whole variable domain DGGITQSPKYLFRKEGQNVTLSCEQNLNHDAMYWYRQDPGQGLRLIYYSQIVNDFQKGDIAEGYSVSREKKESFPLTVTSAQKNPTAFYLCASTKPGQGEVYGYTFGSGTRLTVV.

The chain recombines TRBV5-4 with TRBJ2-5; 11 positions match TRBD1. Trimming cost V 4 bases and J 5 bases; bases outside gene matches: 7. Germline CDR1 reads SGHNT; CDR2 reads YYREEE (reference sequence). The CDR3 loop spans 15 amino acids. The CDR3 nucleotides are TGTGCCAGCAGCAGGACAGGGGGCGCCCGGGAGACCCAGTACTTC. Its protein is CASSRTGGARETQYF.

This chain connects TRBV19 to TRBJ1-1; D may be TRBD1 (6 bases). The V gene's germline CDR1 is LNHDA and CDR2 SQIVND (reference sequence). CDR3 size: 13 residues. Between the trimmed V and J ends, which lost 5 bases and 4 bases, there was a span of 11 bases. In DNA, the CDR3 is TGTGCCAGTAGTCACCGGGACACCACTGAAGCTTTCTTT. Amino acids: CASSHRDTTEAFF.

The CDR3 loop reads CASSWDREYEQYF. CDR3 coding DNA: TGCGCCAGCAGTTGGGACAGGGAATACGAGCAGTACTTC. The gene calls are TRBV5-1 and TRBJ2-7, with 9 bases that match TRBD1. The V gene end was trimmed by 5 bases and the J gene end by 4 bases; junction bases not matched to a gene: 4. CDR1 SGHRS and CDR2 YFSETQ come from the germline V gene. This CDR3 has 13 amino acids.

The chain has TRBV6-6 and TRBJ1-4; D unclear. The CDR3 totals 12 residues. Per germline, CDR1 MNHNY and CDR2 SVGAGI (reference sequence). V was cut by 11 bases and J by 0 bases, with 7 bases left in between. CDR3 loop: CAASATNEKLFF. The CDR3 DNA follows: TGTGCCGCGAGCGCAACTAATGAAAAACTGTTTTTT.

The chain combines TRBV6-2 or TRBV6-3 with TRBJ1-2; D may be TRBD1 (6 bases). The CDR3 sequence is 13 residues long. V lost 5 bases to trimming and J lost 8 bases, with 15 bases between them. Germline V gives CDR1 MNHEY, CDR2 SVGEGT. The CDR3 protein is CASSHRVTHGYTF. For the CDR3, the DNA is TGTGCCAGCAGTCACAGGGTCACGCACGGCTACACCTTC.

The CDR3 DNA sequence: TGTGCCAGCAGTCGGCTTCCCGGGCCGGGAAACTATGGCTACACCTTC. Amino acid sequence: CASSRLPGPGNYGYTF. V gene TRBV6-2 or TRBV6-3 combines with J gene TRBJ1-2; no clear D gene. CDR3 size: 16 residues. Germline CDR1 MNHEY, CDR2 SVGEGT. Trimming pared 5 bases from V and 2 bases from J, leaving 18 bases between.

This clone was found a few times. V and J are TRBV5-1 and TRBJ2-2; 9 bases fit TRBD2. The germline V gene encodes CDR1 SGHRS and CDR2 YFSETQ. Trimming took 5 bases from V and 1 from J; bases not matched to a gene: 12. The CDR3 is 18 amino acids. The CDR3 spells CASRGDKQRGVNTGELFF. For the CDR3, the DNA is TGCGCCAGCAGGGGAGACAAGCAGCGGGGGGTGAACACCGGGGAGCTGTTTTTT.

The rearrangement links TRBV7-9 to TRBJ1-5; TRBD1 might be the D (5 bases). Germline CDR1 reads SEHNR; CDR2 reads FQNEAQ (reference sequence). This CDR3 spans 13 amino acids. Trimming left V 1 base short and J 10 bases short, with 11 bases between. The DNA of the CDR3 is TGTGCCAGCAGCTTAGAGGGGTCCCGACCCCAGCATTTT. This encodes CASSLEGSRPQHF.

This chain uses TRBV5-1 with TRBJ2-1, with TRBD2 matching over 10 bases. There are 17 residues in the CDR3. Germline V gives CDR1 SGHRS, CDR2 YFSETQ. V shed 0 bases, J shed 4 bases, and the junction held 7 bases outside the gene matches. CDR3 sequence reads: CASSLEASGGNYNEQFF. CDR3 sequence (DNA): TGCGCCAGCAGCTTGGAGGCTAGCGGGGGAAATTACAATGAGCAGTTCTTC. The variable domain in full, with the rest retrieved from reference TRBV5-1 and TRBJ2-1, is KAGVTQTPRYLIKTRGQQVTLSCSPISGHRSVSWYQQTPGQGLQFLFEYFSETQRNKGNFPGRFSGRQFSNSRSEMNVSTLELGDSALYLCASSLEASGGNYNEQFFGPGTRLTVL.

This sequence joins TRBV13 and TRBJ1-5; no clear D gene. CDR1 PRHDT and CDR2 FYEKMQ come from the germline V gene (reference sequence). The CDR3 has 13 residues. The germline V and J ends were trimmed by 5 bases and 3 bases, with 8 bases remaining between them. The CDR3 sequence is CASSPGTNQPQHF. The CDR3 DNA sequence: TGTGCCAGCAGCCCGGGTACCAATCAGCCCCAGCATTTT.

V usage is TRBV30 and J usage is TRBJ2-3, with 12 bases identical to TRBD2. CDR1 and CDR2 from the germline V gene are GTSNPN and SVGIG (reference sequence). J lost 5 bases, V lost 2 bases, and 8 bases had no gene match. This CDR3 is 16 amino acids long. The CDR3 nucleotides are TGTGCCTGGAGTCCTAGCGGGGGGGATGCGGTAGATACGCAGTATTTT. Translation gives CAWSPSGGDAVDTQYF.

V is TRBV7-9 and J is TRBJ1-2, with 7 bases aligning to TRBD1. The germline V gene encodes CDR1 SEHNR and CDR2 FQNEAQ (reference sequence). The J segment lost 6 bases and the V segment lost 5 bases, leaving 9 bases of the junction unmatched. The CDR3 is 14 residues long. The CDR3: CASSISDRWDGYTF. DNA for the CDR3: TGTGCCAGCAGCATTTCGGACAGGTGGGATGGCTACACCTTC.